The 16 T cell receptor beta chains in this list originate from one sample, sequenced in a study of blood T cell repertoires in COVID-19. TCRdb's table, derived via immunoSEQ multiplex PCR, lists solely in-frame clones and lacks some. The data contain roughly 320,000 clones, 85% to 95% of them singletons. Sequenced sample: PBMCs or T cells enriched from blood (not recorded which). The receptors come from a woman younger than 45 who had been exposed to COVID-19.

V and J are TRBV19 and TRBJ2-3, with 8 bases aligning to TRBD1. The J segment lost 2 bases and the V segment lost 6 bases, leaving 4 bases of the junction unmatched. The germline CDR1 and CDR2 sequences are LNHDA and SQIVND (reference sequence). The CDR3 has 14 residues. The CDR3 DNA is TGTGCCAGTAGCAAGGGACAGGACACAGATACGCAGTATTTT. It specifies CASSKGQDTDTQYF.

The V call is TRBV2, the J call TRBJ2-5; possibly TRBD2 for D (6 bases). This CDR3 region has 14 residues. The germline V gene has CDR1 SNHLY and CDR2 FYNNEI. The ends were cut back, 4 bases at V and 5 bases at J, with 14 bases in the middle. CDR3 DNA: TGTGCCAGCAGTGTTATGGGGGGAAGGGAGACCCAGTACTTC. It yields the protein CASSVMGGRETQYF.

The rearrangement uses TRBV3-1 (or the pseudogene TRBV3-2) and TRBJ1-3, with a weak D call TRBD1 (6 bases). The V gene lost 4 bases and the J gene lost 2 bases, with 15 bases spanning the gap. Germline CDR1 LGHDT, CDR2 YNNKEL (reference sequence). The CDR3 consists of 16 residues. In DNA, the CDR3 is TGTGCCAGCAGCCCGTACAGGGAGCCCCCTGGAAACACCATATATTTT. This gives the protein CASSPYREPPGNTIYF.

This sequence joins TRBV5-4 and TRBJ1-2; 11 positions match TRBD1. V was pared by 3 bases and J by 8 bases, with 6 bases of the junction left unmatched. The CDR3 is 14 residues long. Germline V gene sequence: CDR1 SGHNT, CDR2 YYREEE (reference sequence). The DNA for the CDR3 is TGTGCCAGCAGCTATGGACAGGGGGCGGGAGGCTACACCTTC. Its protein product is CASSYGQGAGGYTF.

The chain joins TRBV14 to TRBJ1-1, with D hard to call. Germline V CDR1 and CDR2: SGHDN, FVKESK. The ends were cut back, 8 bases at V and 1 base at J, with 11 bases in the middle. The CDR3 spans 13 residues. In DNA form, the CDR3 reads TGTGCCAGCGAAAAAAGAGCGAACACTGAAGCTTTCTTT. This codes for CASEKRANTEAFF.

The genes are TRBV5-1 and TRBJ1-6; D is ambiguous. Germline values: CDR1 SGHRS, CDR2 YFSETQ. The length of the CDR3 is 14 residues. V was pared by 1 base and J by 6 bases, with 8 bases between. The CDR3 sequence: CASSLTEANSPLHF. The CDR3, as DNA: TGCGCCAGCAGCTTGACAGAAGCTAATTCACCCCTCCACTTT.

The chain carries TRBV27 and TRBJ1-4; 9 positions match TRBD1. The CDR3 is 17 amino acids. After removal of 3 bases from V and 4 bases from J, the junction contained 9 bases not matched to a gene. Germline V lookup: CDR1 MNHEY, CDR2 SMNVEV (reference sequence). The CDR3, as DNA: TGTGCCAGCAGTTTTATCAGGGGGACAGGGCTTAATGAAAAACTGTTTTTT. The encoded protein is CASSFIRGTGLNEKLFF.

The genes are TRBV4-1 and TRBJ2-3; 14 bases are a match to TRBD2. The CDR3 extends over 20 amino acids. The V and J ends lost 3 bases and 2 bases, in that order; junction bases with no gene match: 13. Germline CDR1 and CDR2: MGHRA and YSYEKL. The CDR3 sequence: CASSQSPGLAGVGITDTQYF. In DNA form, the CDR3 reads TGCGCCAGCAGCCAGTCACCGGGACTAGCGGGGGTCGGGATCACAGATACGCAGTATTTT.

The chain links TRBV18 to TRBJ1-5; the D gene is possibly TRBD1 (6 bases). CDR1 and CDR2 from the germline V gene are KGHSH and LQKENI. This CDR3 region has 14 residues. V gave up 6 bases and J gave up 5 bases, with 14 bases separating them. The CDR3 loop reads CASSKQGFDQPQHF. In DNA, the CDR3 is TGTGCCAGCTCCAAACAGGGCTTCGATCAGCCCCAGCATTTT.

The gene calls are TRBV2 and TRBJ2-3, with TRBD1 identical over 10 bases. The V and J ends lost 4 bases and 3 bases, in that order; junction bases with no gene match: 1. CDR3 length: 14 amino acids. The germline V gene has CDR1 SNHLY and CDR2 FYNNEI. The CDR3 loop reads CASSGQGATDTQYF. The DNA of the CDR3 is TGTGCCAGCAGTGGACAGGGGGCAACAGATACGCAGTATTTT.

The chain joins TRBV5-4 to TRBJ1-2; 7 bases map to TRBD1. CDR1 and CDR2 from the germline V gene are SGHNT and YYREEE (reference sequence). V trimming: 0 bases; J trimming: 7 bases; junction bases outside the gene matches: 12. The CDR3 sequence is 16 residues long. The CDR3 DNA follows: TGTGCCAGCAGCTTGGAGGCGACAGGGCGGGTGGGTGGCTACACCTTC. It codes for CASSLEATGRVGGYTF.

This clone was recorded a few times. This chain uses TRBV27 with TRBJ1-5, with 7 bases identical to TRBD1. V lost 5 bases, J lost 7 bases, and 17 bases stayed unmatched. Per the germline V gene, CDR1 is MNHEY and CDR2 is SMNVEV (reference sequence). CDR3 length equals 17 residues. In DNA form, the CDR3 reads TGTGCCAGCAGTCCCATATATGGGGCCGCAGGGGGGCAGCCCCAGCATTTT. Translated: CASSPIYGAAGGQPQHF.

This clone was recorded once. The genes are TRBV3-1 (or the pseudogene TRBV3-2) and TRBJ1-5, with a possible D match to TRBD1 (5 bases). Germline values: CDR1 LGHDT, CDR2 YNNKEL (reference sequence). Trimming cost V 2 bases and J 0 bases, with 5 bases left between them. The CDR3 loop spans 14 amino acids. DNA for the CDR3: TGTGCCAGCAGCCAACAGGGTAGCAATCAGCCCCAGCATTTT. Residues: CASSQQGSNQPQHF.

The chain links TRBV6-1 to TRBJ2-7; D gene ambiguous. The CDR3 covers 14 residues. Germline CDR1 and CDR2: MNHNS and SASEGT. V lost 3 bases and J 7 bases, leaving 16 bases between the germline ends. Here the CDR3 DNA reads TGTGCCAGCAGTGATGTTCGGGTGGCTCAGGAGCAGTACTTC. Translation gives CASSDVRVAQEQYF.

CDR3 in DNA: TGTGCTAGTGGTTTGATCGGGTTCGATCAGCCCCAGCATTTT. Its protein product is CASGLIGFDQPQHF. V and J are TRBV12-5 and TRBJ1-5, with D unclear. The CDR3 covers 14 residues. Trimming left V 2 bases short and J 5 bases short, with 10 bases between. From germline, CDR1 is LGHNT and CDR2 FRNRAP.

V usage is TRBV21-1 and J usage is TRBJ1-5; the table's D call TRBD1 went unverified against the DNA. TRBV21-1 is listed as a pseudogene. The CDR3 spans 15 residues. The chain's CDR3 is CASSKRDRFNQPQHF. The CDR3 coding sequence is TGTGCCAGCAGCAAAAGGGACAGGTTCAATCAGCCCCAGCATTTT.